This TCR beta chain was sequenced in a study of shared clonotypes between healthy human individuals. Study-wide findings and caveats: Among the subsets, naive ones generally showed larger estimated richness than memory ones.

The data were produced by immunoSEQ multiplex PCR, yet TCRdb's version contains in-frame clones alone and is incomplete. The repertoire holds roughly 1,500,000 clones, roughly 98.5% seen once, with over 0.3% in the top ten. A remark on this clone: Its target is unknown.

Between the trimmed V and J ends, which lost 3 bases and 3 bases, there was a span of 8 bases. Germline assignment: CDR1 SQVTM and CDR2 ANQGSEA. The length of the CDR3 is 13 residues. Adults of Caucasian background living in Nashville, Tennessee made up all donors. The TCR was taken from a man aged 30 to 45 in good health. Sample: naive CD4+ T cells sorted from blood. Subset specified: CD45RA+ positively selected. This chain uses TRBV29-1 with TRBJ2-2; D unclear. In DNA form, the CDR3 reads TGCAGCGTTGATTTTAGCCACACCGGGGAGCTGTTTTTT. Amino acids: CSVDFSHTGELFF.